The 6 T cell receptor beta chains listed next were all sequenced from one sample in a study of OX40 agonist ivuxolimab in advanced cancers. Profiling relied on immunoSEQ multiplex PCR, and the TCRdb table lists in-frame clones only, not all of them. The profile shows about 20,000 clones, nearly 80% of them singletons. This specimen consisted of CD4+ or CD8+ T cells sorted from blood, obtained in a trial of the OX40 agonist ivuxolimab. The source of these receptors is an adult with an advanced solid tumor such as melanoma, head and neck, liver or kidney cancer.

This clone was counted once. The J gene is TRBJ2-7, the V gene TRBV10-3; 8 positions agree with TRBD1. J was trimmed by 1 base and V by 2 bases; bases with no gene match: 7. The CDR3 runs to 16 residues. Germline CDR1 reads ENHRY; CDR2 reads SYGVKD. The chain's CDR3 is CAISEPDRVASYEQYF. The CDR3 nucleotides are TGTGCCATCAGTGAGCCGGACAGGGTAGCTTCCTACGAGCAGTACTTC.

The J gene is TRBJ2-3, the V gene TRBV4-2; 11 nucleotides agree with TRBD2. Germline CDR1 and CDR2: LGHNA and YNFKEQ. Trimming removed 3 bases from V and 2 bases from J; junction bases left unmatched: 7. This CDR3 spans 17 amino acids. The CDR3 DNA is TGTGCCAGCAGCCAGCTAGCGGGAGGAGCGATCACAGATACGCAGTATTTT. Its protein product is CASSQLAGGAITDTQYF.

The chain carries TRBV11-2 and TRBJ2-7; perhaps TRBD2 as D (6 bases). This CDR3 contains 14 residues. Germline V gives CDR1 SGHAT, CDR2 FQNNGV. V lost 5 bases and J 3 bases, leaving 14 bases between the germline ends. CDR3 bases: TGTGCCAGCAGCCAGCAAGAGGGAGGCTACGAGCAGTACTTC. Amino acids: CASSQQEGGYEQYF.

CDR3 residues: CASSSRDRVKNIQYF. Here the CDR3 DNA reads TGTGCCAGCAGCTCCCGGGACAGGGTAAAAAACATTCAGTACTTC. This chain links TRBV14 with TRBJ2-4, with 9 bases identical to TRBD1. V lost 5 bases and J lost 4; bases outside the gene matches: 6. There are 15 residues in the CDR3. Looked up from germline, CDR1 is SGHDN and CDR2 is FVKESK.

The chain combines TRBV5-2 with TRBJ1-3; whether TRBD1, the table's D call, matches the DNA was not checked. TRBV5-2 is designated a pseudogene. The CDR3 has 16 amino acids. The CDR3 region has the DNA TGTGCCAGCAGCCTCAGCGGACAGGGAGGAGGAAACACCATATATTTT. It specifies CASSLSGQGGGNTIYF.

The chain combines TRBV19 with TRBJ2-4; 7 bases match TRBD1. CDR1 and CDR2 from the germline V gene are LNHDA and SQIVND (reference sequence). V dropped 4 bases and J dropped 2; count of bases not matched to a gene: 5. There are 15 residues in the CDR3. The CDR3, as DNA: TGTGCCAGTAGTAAGAGGGGGCCAACCAAAAACATTCAGTACTTC. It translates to CASSKRGPTKNIQYF.